This passage covers 28 T cell receptor beta chains from one sample sequenced in a study of cytomegalovirus exposure and HLA in healthy donors. Primers: 60 Vbeta forward and 13 Jbeta reverse. Assay: immunoSEQ multiplex PCR; the TCRdb copy retains only in-frame clones and omits some. Found here are 100,000 to 150,000 clones, around 78% of them singletons; the top ten hold around 1.8%. The specimen was PBMCs. All receptors derive from a woman aged 45-65 years in good health and CMV-seronegative.

This sequence joins TRBV4-2 and TRBJ2-7; 9 nucleotides line up with TRBD1. The J segment lost 2 bases and the V segment lost 1 base, leaving 3 bases of the junction unmatched. Germline V gives CDR1 LGHNA, CDR2 YNFKEQ. The CDR3 is 15 amino acids. CDR3 DNA sequence: TGTGCCAGCAGCCAAGGTGGACAGGGGACCTACGAGCAGTACTTC. It is translated as CASSQGGQGTYEQYF.

This clone was seen once. This sequence joins TRBV30 and TRBJ2-5, with 7 bases matching TRBD2. The V gene's germline CDR1 is GTSNPN and CDR2 SVGIG (reference sequence). With V trimmed by 2 bases and J by 5 bases, 2 bases remained unmatched. CDR3 length: 12 amino acids. The CDR3 region is CAWSPGGETQYF. CDR3 DNA: TGTGCCTGGAGTCCCGGGGGGGAGACCCAGTACTTC.

To note about this clone: One end of the junction is discordant with germline, which a read error may explain. V gene TRBV7-2 combines with J gene TRBJ1-5; 7 bases are shared with TRBD1. Germline loops: CDR1 SGHTA, CDR2 FQGNSA. The CDR3 loop spans 14 amino acids. CDR3 nucleotides: TGTGCCAGCAGCCCTGACAGGGCAGGACAGCCCCAGAATTTT. Translated, it gives CASSPDRAGQPQNF.

The V call is TRBV7-2, the J call TRBJ1-1; D might be TRBD1 (6 bases). This CDR3 contains 16 residues. CDR1 SGHTA and CDR2 FQGNSA come from the germline V gene. Trimming stripped 5 bases from V and 10 bases from J, with 26 bases between. CDR3 residues: CASSPRANTGKYGAFF. As DNA, the CDR3 is TGTGCCAGCAGCCCTAGGGCTAATACAGGGAAGTATGGAGCTTTCTTT.

The sample holds a few counts of this clone. The genes are TRBV10-2 and TRBJ1-1; TRBD1 agrees at 7 bases. This CDR3 has 16 amino acids. Losses at the gene ends were 4 bases for V and 0 bases for J; bases not matched to a gene: 8. Per germline, CDR1 WSHSY and CDR2 SAAADI. CDR3 region: CASSGGTAEMNTEAFF. The CDR3 DNA sequence: TGCGCCAGCAGTGGAGGGACAGCGGAAATGAACACTGAAGCTTTCTTT.

This chain connects TRBV2 to TRBJ1-2; D is perhaps TRBD1 (6 bases). The CDR3 covers 15 residues. Germline lookup yields CDR1 SNHLY and CDR2 FYNNEI. V lost 0 bases to trimming and J lost 4 bases, with 12 bases between them. The DNA of the CDR3 is TGTGCCAGCAGTGAAGCGCCCGGCAGGGGCTATGGCTACACCTTC. Encoded protein: CASSEAPGRGYGYTF.

This chain joins TRBV5-4 and TRBJ2-2; 11 bases align to TRBD2. The CDR3 contains 18 residues. The J segment lost 4 bases and the V segment lost 0 bases, leaving 8 bases of the junction unmatched. Germline CDR1 reads SGHNT; CDR2 reads YYREEE (reference sequence). The chain's CDR3 is CASSLASLAGGSTGELFF. The CDR3 bases are TGTGCCAGCAGCTTGGCCAGTTTAGCGGGAGGGAGCACCGGGGAGCTGTTTTTT.

The sample holds a few counts of this clone. This chain links TRBV4-3 with TRBJ1-5; D not resolved. The V gene lost 1 base and the J gene lost 5 bases, with 6 bases spanning the gap. The V gene's germline CDR1 is LGHNA and CDR2 YSLEER. This CDR3 is built from 13 residues. The CDR3 protein is CASSQAVYQPQHF. The CDR3, as DNA: TGCGCCAGCAGCCAAGCAGTGTATCAGCCCCAGCATTTT.

The V gene is TRBV7-9, the J gene TRBJ2-4, with D possibly TRBD2 on 5 matching bases. The germline V and J ends were trimmed by 5 bases and 2 bases, with 13 bases remaining between them. In germline, CDR1 is SEHNR, CDR2 FQNEAQ (reference sequence). The CDR3 spans 15 residues. DNA for the CDR3: TGTGCCAGCAGCCCGCCCGAGGGAACCAAAAACATTCAGTACTTC. This sequence encodes CASSPPEGTKNIQYF.

This clone has only a few counts. This chain joins TRBV4-3 and TRBJ2-3; 7 bases fit TRBD2. The CDR3 runs to 15 residues. Germline assignment: CDR1 LGHNA and CDR2 YSLEER. The ends lost 3 bases at V and 0 bases at J; junction bases unmatched: 3. The CDR3 DNA reads TGCGCCAGCAGCCACTTTAGCGGGAGCACAGATACGCAGTATTTT. It yields the protein CASSHFSGSTDTQYF.

This chain connects TRBV6-6 to TRBJ2-7; 7 bases are a match to TRBD2. V trimming: 7 bases; J trimming: 3 bases; junction bases outside the gene matches: 6. The CDR3 runs 13 residues. Germline V gene lookup returns CDR1 MNHNY and CDR2 SVGAGI (reference sequence). The CDR3 DNA sequence: TGTGCCAGCACCCTAGCGGCAGACTACGAGCAGTACTTC. Translated: CASTLAADYEQYF.

The chain has TRBV11-3 and TRBJ2-5, with 8 bases lining up with TRBD1. J lost 5 bases, V lost 5 bases, and 7 bases had no gene match. The CDR3 has 14 residues. CDR1 and CDR2 (germline): SGHNT, YENEEA. The CDR3 DNA reads TGTGCCAGCAGCCCCCGGACAGGGATGGAGACCCAGTACTTC. It codes for CASSPRTGMETQYF.

The sample holds a few counts of this clone. The V call is TRBV28, the J call TRBJ1-1; D ambiguous. CDR1 is MDHEN, CDR2 SYDVKM, per germline. The CDR3 contains 11 residues. Trimming removed 6 bases at V and 4 bases at J, with 6 bases between. The CDR3 loop is CASRRGTEAFF. The CDR3 DNA follows: TGTGCCAGCAGGCGAGGCACTGAAGCTTTCTTT.

The gene calls are TRBV5-1 and TRBJ2-7; 8 bases align to TRBD1. In germline, CDR1 is SGHRS, CDR2 YFSETQ. J was trimmed by 3 bases and V by 8 bases; bases with no gene match: 7. This CDR3 has 13 residues. The CDR3 region has the DNA TGCGCCAGTTTGACAGGGGAGAACTACGAGCAGTACTTC. Its translation: CASLTGENYEQYF.

This chain connects TRBV5-1 to TRBJ2-5; 12 bases match TRBD2. CDR1 and CDR2 (germline): SGHRS, YFSETQ. V was clipped by 6 bases and J by 5 bases; unmatched bases: 8. The CDR3 has 15 amino acids. The CDR3 sequence is CASKRTSGISETQYF. DNA for the CDR3: TGCGCCAGCAAAAGGACTAGCGGGATTTCGGAGACCCAGTACTTC.

This rearrangement joins TRBV4-3 to TRBJ2-2; the match to TRBD1 covers 10 bases. Germline CDR1 is LGHNA and CDR2 is YSLEER. V was clipped by 0 bases and J by 6 bases; unmatched bases: 10. The CDR3 is 18 residues long. Written as DNA, the CDR3 is TGCGCCAGCAGCCAAGATGGGCAGTTTGACAGGGGGCCCGGGGAGCTGTTTTTT. Amino acids: CASSQDGQFDRGPGELFF.

The chain couples TRBV29-1 to TRBJ1-2; 7 bases map to TRBD1. The germline gives CDR1 SQVTM, CDR2 ANQGSEA. The CDR3 length is 15 residues. V dropped 0 bases and J dropped 6; count of bases not matched to a gene: 10. CDR3 DNA: TGCAGCGTTGAAGATCGCGCAGGGGGACTCCATGGCTACACCTTC. This gives the protein CSVEDRAGGLHGYTF. Full variable domain (remainder filled in from reference TRBV29-1 and TRBJ1-2): SAVISQKPSRDICQRGTSLTIQCQVDSQVTMMFWYRQQPGQSLTLIATANQGSEATYESGFVIDKFPISRPNLTFSTLTVSNMSPEDSSIYLCSVEDRAGGLHGYTFGSGTRLTVV.

This chain joins TRBV28 and TRBJ1-5; D is unresolved. The CDR3 has 13 amino acids. Trimming took 7 bases from V and 3 from J, leaving 10 bases between them. Germline V gene data show CDR1 as MDHEN and CDR2 as SYDVKM. In DNA form, the CDR3 reads TGTGCCAGCACCTTACTTCTCAATCAGCCCCAGCATTTT. Amino acid sequence: CASTLLLNQPQHF. Full variable domain (missing parts from reference TRBV28 and TRBJ1-5): DVKVTQSSRYLVKRTGEKVFLECVQDMDHENMFWYRQDPGLGLRLIYFSYDVKMKEKGDIPEGYSVSREKKERFSLILESASTNQTSMYLCASTLLLNQPQHFGDGTRLSIL.

The rearrangement links TRBV18 to TRBJ1-1; the D is unclear. Trimming stripped 5 bases from V and 0 bases from J, with 7 bases between. The CDR3 spans 13 residues. The germline V gene encodes CDR1 KGHSH and CDR2 LQKENI. The CDR3 DNA reads TGTGCCAGCTCATCCACAGTGAACACTGAAGCTTTCTTT. Its protein is CASSSTVNTEAFF.

This clone was recorded a few times. This sequence joins TRBV19 and TRBJ1-2; TRBD1 is a possible D gene (6 bases). Germline V lookup: CDR1 LNHDA, CDR2 SQIVND (reference sequence). The CDR3 covers 16 residues. Deletions cut 7 bases from V and 4 bases from J, with 22 bases between. DNA for the CDR3: TGTGCCAGTAACCCCCTCCGGGACATAACGGCCTATGGCTACACCTTC. This translates into CASNPLRDITAYGYTF.

CDR3 bases: TGTGCCAGCAGCGCACGACCGGGACTAGCGGGAGTAGCCGGGGAGCTGTTTTTT. Translated: CASSARPGLAGVAGELFF. V is TRBV5-6 and J is TRBJ2-2, with TRBD2 matching 14 bases. The CDR3 runs 18 residues. V was pared by 4 bases and J by 6 bases, with 11 bases of the junction left unmatched. Germline V gene data show CDR1 as SGHDT and CDR2 as YYEEEE.

This rearrangement joins TRBV28 to TRBJ2-5; 7 nucleotides agree with TRBD1. Per the germline V gene, CDR1 is MDHEN and CDR2 is SYDVKM. With V trimmed by 4 bases and J by 0 bases, 5 bases remained unmatched. The CDR3 has 15 residues. In DNA form, the CDR3 reads TGTGCCAGCAGTTCCTTACAGGGGTACCAAGAGACCCAGTACTTC. As protein: CASSSLQGYQETQYF. Full variable domain (rest looked up from reference TRBV28 and TRBJ2-5): DVKVTQSSRYLVKRTGEKVFLECVQDMDHENMFWYRQDPGLGLRLIYFSYDVKMKEKGDIPEGYSVSREKKERFSLILESASTNQTSMYLCASSSLQGYQETQYFGPGTRLLVL.

J is TRBJ2-7 and V is TRBV11-1; 9 bases align to TRBD1. Germline CDR1 and CDR2: SGHAT and FQDESV (reference sequence). With 3 bases clipped from V and 3 bases from J, the junction kept 6 bases outside the gene matches. The CDR3 runs to 15 residues. DNA for the CDR3: TGTGCCAGCAGCTTCGGGGGGACAGGGAACTACGAGCAGTACTTC. This translates into CASSFGGTGNYEQYF.

This clone was recorded once. The J gene is TRBJ1-1, the V gene TRBV5-1; weak D call: TRBD1 (5 bases). CDR3 length: 15 amino acids. V was cut by 0 bases and J by 5 bases, with 14 bases left in between. Germline values: CDR1 SGHRS, CDR2 YFSETQ. CDR3 amino acids: CASSLVGRVITEAFF. For the CDR3, the DNA is TGCGCCAGCAGCTTGGTCGGCAGGGTGATTACTGAAGCTTTCTTT.

The gene calls are TRBV9 and TRBJ2-1; 12 bases match TRBD2. This CDR3 spans 16 amino acids. The germline V gene has CDR1 SGDLS and CDR2 YYNGEE. After removal of 7 bases from V and 5 bases from J, the junction contained 10 bases not matched to a gene. This CDR3 is CASRAPGLAGDNEQFF. The CDR3 DNA reads as TGTGCCAGCCGGGCTCCGGGACTAGCGGGCGACAATGAGCAGTTCTTC.

The chain employs TRBV10-3 and TRBJ1-5; 8 bases fit TRBD1. The germline gives CDR1 ENHRY, CDR2 SYGVKD. The CDR3 is 15 residues long. Trimming cost V 4 bases and J 4 bases; bases outside gene matches: 6. Here the CDR3 reads CAISGSGGRNQPQHF. The CDR3 DNA follows: TGTGCCATCAGTGGGTCAGGGGGCCGAAATCAGCCCCAGCATTTT.

The V and J genes are TRBV9 and TRBJ2-2; 8 bases map to TRBD2. In germline, CDR1 is SGDLS, CDR2 YYNGEE. The V and J ends lost 2 bases and 3 bases, in that order; junction bases with no gene match: 3. The CDR3 contains 15 residues. For the CDR3, the DNA is TGTGCCAGCAGCGTGGGACTAGTGGACACCGGGGAGCTGTTTTTT. It encodes CASSVGLVDTGELFF.

This clone occurred a few times. This rearrangement joins TRBV5-8 to TRBJ1-4; 8 bases map to TRBD1. V lost 3 bases, J lost 6 bases, and 4 bases stayed unmatched. This CDR3 region has 14 residues. Germline V CDR1 and CDR2: SGHTS, YDEGEE. The CDR3 reads CASSSGQGDEKLFF. DNA of the CDR3: TGTGCCAGCAGCTCAGGACAGGGCGATGAAAAACTGTTTTTT.